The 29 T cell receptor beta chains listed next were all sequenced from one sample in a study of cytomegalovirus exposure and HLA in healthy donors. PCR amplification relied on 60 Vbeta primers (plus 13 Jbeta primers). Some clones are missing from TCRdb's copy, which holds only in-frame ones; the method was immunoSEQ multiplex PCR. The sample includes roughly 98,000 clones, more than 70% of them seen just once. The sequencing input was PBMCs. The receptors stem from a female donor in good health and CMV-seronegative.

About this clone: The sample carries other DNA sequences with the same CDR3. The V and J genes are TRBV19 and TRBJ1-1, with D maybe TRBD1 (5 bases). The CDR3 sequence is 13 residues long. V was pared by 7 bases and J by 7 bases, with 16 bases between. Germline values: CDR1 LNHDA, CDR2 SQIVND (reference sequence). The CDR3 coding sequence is TGTGCCAGTACCATGGCGGGGGGGAGTGAAGCTTTCTTT. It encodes CASTMAGGSEAFF. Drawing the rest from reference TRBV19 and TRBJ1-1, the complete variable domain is DGGITQSPKYLFRKEGQNVTLSCEQNLNHDAMYWYRQDPGQGLRLIYYSQIVNDFQKGDIAEGYSVSREKKESFPLTVTSAQKNPTAFYLCASTMAGGSEAFFGQGTRLTVV.

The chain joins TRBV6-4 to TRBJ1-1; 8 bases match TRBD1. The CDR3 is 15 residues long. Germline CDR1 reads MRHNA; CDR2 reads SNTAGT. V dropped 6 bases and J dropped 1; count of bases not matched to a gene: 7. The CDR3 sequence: CASSAGQEGNTEAFF. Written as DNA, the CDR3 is TGTGCCAGCAGCGCGGGACAGGAGGGGAACACTGAAGCTTTCTTT.

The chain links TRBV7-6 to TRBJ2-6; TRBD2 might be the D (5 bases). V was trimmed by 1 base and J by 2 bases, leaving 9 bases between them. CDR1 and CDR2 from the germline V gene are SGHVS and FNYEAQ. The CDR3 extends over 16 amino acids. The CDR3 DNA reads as TGTGCCAGCAGCTTAGTGCCGGGGACTGGGGCCAACGTCCTGACTTTC. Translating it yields CASSLVPGTGANVLTF.

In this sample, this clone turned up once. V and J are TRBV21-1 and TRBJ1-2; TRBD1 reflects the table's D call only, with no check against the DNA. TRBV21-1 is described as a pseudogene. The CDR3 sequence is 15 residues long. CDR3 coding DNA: TGTGCCAGCAGCAAAGAGGGGCTTTCAGGGGATGGCTACACCTTC. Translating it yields CASSKEGLSGDGYTF.

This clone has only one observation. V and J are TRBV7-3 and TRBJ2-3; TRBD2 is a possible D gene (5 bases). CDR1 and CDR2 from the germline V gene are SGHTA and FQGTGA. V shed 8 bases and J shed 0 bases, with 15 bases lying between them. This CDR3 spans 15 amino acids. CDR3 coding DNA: TGTGCCAGCTCGGACCGACTAACTAGCACAGATACGCAGTATTTT. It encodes CASSDRLTSTDTQYF. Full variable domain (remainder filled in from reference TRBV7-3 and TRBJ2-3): GAGVSQTPSNKVTEKGKYVELRCDPISGHTALYWYRQSLGQGPEFLIYFQGTGAADDSGLPNDRFFAVRPEGSVSTLKIQRTERGDSAVYLCASSDRLTSTDTQYFGPGTRLTVL.

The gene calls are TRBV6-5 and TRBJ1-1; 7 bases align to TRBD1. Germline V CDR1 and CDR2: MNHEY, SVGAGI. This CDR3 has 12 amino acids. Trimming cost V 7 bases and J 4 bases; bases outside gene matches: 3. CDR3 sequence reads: CASKTGVTEAFF. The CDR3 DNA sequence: TGTGCCAGCAAAACAGGGGTCACTGAAGCTTTCTTT.

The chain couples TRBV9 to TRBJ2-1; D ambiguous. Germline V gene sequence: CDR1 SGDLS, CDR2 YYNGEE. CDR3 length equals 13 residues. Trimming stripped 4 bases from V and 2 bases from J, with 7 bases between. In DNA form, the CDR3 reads TGTGCCAGCAGCTCTACCCCCTACAATGAGCAGTTCTTC. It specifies CASSSTPYNEQFF.

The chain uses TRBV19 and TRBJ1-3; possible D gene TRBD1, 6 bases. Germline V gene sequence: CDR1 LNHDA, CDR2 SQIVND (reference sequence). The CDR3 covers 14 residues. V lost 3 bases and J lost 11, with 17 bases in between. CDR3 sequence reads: CASSIQGQGVAIYF. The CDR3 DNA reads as TGTGCCAGTAGTATCCAGGGGCAGGGTGTGGCCATATATTTT.

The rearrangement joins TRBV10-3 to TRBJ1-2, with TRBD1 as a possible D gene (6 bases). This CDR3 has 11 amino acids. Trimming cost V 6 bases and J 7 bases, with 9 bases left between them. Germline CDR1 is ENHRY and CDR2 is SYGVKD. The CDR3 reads CAIRETGGYTF. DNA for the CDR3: TGTGCCATCAGGGAGACAGGTGGCTACACCTTC.

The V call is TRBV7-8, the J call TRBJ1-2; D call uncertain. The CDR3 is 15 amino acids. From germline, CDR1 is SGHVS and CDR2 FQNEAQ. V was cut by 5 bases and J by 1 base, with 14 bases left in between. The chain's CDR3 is CASSPRGRNNYGYTF. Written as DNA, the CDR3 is TGTGCCAGCAGCCCAAGAGGCCGGAATAACTATGGCTACACCTTC.

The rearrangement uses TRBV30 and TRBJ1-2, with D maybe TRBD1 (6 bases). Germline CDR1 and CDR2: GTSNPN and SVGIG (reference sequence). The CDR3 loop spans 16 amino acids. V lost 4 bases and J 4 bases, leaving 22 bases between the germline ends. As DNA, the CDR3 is TGTGCCTGGACCTGGGATACAGGGAATTTAGGCTATGGCTACACCTTC. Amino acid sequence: CAWTWDTGNLGYGYTF.

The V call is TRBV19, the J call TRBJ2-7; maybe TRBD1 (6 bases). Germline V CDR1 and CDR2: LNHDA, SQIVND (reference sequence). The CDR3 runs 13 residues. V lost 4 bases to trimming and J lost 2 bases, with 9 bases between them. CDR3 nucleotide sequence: TGTGCCAGTAGTAACAGGGTCCCCTACGAGCAGTACTTC. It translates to CASSNRVPYEQYF.

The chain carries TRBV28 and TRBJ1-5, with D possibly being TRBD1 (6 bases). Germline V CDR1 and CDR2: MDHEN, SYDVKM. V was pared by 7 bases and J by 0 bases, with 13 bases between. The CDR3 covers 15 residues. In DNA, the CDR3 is TGTGCCAGCACCATAGGGGGGGATAGCAATCAGCCCCAGCATTTT. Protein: CASTIGGDSNQPQHF.

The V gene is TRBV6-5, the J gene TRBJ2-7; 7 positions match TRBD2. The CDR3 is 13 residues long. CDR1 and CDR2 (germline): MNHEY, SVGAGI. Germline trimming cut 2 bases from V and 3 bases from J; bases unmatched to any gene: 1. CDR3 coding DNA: TGTGCCAGCAGTTACGGGGAGGGCTACGAGCAGTACTTC. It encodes CASSYGEGYEQYF.

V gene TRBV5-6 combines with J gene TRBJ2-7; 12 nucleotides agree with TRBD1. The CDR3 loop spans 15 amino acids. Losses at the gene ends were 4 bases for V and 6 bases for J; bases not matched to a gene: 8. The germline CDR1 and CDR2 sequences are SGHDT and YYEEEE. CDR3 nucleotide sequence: TGTGCCAGCAGCCCCCCCGGGACAGGGGGCACCGAGCAGTACTTC. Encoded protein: CASSPPGTGGTEQYF.

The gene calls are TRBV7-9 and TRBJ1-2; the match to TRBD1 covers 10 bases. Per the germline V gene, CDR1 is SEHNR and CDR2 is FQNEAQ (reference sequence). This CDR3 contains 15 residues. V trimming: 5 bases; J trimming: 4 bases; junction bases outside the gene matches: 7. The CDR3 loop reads CASSPRQGAGYGYTF. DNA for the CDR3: TGTGCCAGCAGCCCTAGACAGGGGGCAGGCTATGGCTACACCTTC.

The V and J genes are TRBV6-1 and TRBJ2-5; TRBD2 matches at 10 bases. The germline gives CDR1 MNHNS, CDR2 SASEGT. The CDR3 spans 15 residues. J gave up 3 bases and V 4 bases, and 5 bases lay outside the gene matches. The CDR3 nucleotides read TGTGCCAGCAGTGGGCGAGCGGGGGGGAAAGAGACCCAGTACTTC. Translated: CASSGRAGGKETQYF.

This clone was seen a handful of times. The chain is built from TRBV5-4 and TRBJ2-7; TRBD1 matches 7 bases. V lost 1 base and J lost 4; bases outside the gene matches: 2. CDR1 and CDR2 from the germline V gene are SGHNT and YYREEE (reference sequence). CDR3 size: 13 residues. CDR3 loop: CASSLKTGYEQYF. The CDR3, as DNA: TGTGCCAGCAGCTTGAAGACAGGGTACGAGCAGTACTTC.

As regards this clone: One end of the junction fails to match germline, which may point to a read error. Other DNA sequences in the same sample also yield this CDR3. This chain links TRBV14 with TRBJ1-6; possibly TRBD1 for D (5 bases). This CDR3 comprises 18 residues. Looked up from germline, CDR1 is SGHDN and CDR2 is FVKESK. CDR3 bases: TGTGCCAGCAGCCTGCGGCGGGGCAGCTCTTTGATTAATTCGCCCCTCCACTTT. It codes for CASSLRRGSSLINSPLHF. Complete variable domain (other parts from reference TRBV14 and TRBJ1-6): EAGVTQFPSHSVIEKGQTVTLRCDPISGHDNLYWYRRVMGKEIKFLLHFVKESKQDESGMPNNRFLAERTGGTYSTLKVQPAELEDSGVYFCASSLRRGSSLINSPLHFGNGTRLTVT.

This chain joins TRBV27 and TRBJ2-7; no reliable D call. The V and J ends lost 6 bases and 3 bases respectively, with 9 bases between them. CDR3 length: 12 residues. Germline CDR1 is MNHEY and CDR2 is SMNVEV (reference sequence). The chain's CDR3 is CASRGSNYEQYF. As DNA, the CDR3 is TGTGCCAGCAGGGGTAGCAACTACGAGCAGTACTTC.

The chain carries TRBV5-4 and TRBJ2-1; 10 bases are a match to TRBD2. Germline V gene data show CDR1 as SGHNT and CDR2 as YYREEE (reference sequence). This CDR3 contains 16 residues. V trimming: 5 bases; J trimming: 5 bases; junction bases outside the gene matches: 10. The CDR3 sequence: CASSLRQRGGNNEQFF. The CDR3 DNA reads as TGTGCCAGCAGTCTTCGCCAGCGGGGGGGTAACAATGAGCAGTTCTTC.

The CDR3 bases are TGCGCCAGCAGCTACGGGTCCGGGGCCAACGTCCTGACTTTC. Encoded protein: CASSYGSGANVLTF. The V call is TRBV5-1, the J call TRBJ2-6, with unresolved D. The CDR3 spans 14 residues. The V end was cut by 3 bases, the J end by 4 bases, with 8 bases between. Per the germline V gene, CDR1 is SGHRS and CDR2 is YFSETQ.

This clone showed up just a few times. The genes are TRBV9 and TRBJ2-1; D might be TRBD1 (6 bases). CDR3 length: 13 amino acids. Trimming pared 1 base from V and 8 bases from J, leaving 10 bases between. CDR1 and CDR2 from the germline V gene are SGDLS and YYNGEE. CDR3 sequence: CASSVTGFDEQFF. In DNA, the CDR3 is TGTGCCAGCAGCGTAACAGGGTTCGATGAGCAGTTCTTC.

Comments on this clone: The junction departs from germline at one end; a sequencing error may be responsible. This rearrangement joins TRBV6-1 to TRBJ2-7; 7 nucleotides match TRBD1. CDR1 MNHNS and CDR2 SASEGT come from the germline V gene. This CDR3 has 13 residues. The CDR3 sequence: CASSEAGADRSDF. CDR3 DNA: TGTGCCAGCAGTGAAGCGGGGGCGGACAGGTCAGACTTC.

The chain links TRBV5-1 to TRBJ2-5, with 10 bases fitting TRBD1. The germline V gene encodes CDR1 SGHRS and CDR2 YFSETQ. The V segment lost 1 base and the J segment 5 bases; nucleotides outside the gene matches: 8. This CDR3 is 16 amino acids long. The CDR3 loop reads CASSLLGQGNRETQYF. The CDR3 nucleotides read TGCGCCAGCAGCTTGTTGGGACAGGGGAACAGGGAGACCCAGTACTTC.

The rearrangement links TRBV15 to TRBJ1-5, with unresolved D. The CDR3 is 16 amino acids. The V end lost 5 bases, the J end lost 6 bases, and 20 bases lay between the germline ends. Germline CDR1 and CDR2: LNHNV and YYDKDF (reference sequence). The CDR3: CATSVPRASGAQPQHF. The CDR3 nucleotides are TGTGCCACCAGCGTCCCGCGGGCCAGCGGTGCTCAGCCCCAGCATTTT.

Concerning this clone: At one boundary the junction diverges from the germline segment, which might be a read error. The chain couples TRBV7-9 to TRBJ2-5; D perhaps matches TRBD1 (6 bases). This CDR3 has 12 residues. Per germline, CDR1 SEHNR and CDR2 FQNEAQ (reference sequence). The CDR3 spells CSSSPSRGTQYF. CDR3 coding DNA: TGTTCCAGCAGCCCCAGCAGGGGGACCCAGTACTTC.

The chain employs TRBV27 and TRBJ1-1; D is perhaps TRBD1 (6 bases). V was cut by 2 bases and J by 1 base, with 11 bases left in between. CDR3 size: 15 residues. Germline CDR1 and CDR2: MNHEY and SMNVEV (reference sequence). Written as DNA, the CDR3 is TGTGCCAGCAGTTTAACAGGGTTGGGGAACACTGAAGCTTTCTTT. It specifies CASSLTGLGNTEAFF.

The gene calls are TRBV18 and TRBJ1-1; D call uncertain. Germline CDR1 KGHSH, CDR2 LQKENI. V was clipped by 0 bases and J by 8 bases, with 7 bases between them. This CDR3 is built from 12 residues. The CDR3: CASSPPYLEAFF. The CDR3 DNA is TGTGCCAGCTCACCACCGTATTTAGAAGCTTTCTTT.